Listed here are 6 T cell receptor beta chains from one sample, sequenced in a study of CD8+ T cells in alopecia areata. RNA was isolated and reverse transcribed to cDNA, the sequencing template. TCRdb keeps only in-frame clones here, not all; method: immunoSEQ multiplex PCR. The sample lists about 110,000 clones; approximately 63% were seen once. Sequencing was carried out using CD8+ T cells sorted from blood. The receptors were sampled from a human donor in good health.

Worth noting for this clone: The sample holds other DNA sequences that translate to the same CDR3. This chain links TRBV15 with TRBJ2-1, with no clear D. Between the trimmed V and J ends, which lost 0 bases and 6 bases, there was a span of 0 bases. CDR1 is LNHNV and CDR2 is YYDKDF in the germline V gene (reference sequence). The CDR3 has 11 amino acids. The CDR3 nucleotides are TGTGCCACCAGCAGAGACAATGAGCAGTTCTTC. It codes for CATSRDNEQFF.

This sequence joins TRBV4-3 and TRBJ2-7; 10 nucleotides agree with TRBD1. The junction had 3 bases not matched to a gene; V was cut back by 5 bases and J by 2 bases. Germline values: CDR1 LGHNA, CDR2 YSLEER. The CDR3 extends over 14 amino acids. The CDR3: CASSVGQGTYEQYF. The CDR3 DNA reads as TGCGCCAGCAGCGTGGGACAGGGGACCTACGAGCAGTACTTC.

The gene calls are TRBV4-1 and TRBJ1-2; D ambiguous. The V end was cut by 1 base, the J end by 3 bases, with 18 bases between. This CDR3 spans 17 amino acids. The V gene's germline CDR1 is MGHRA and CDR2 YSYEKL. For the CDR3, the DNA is TGCGCCAGCAGCCAAGTCGGTAGGGCAGGCGGAGACTATGGCTACACCTTC. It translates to CASSQVGRAGGDYGYTF.

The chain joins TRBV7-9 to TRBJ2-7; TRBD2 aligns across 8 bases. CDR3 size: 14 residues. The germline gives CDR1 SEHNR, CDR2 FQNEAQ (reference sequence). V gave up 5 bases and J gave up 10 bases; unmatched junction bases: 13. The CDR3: CASSLSERGPPQYF. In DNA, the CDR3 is TGTGCCAGCAGCCTAAGCGAGCGGGGGCCGCCTCAGTACTTC.

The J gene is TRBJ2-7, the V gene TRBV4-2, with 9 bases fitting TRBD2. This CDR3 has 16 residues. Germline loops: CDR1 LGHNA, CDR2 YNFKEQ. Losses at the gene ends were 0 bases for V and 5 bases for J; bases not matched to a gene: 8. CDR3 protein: CASSQDTAGGLDEQYF. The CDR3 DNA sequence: TGTGCCAGCAGCCAAGATACGGCGGGGGGGCTTGACGAGCAGTACTTC.

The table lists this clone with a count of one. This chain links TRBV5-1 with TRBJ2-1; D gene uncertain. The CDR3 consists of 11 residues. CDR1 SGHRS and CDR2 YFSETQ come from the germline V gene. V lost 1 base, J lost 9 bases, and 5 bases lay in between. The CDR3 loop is CASSLIGEQFF. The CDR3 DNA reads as TGCGCCAGCAGCTTGATCGGTGAGCAGTTCTTC.